Each of the 3 T cell receptor beta chains below was sequenced from the same sample in a study of shared clonotypes between healthy human individuals. Produced via immunoSEQ multiplex PCR; TCRdb's table is partial and in-frame only. Of about 2 million clones detected, approximately 95% appear once; the ten largest clones hold more than 0.95%. Naive CD8 cells lacked CD45RO, underwent positive selection for CCR7 and left out terminally differentiated effector memory CD45RA+ cells. Sequencing was carried out using naive CD8+ T cells sorted from blood. These receptors all stem from a man aged 18 to 29 in good health.

J is TRBJ1-4 and V is TRBV11-2; D gene uncertain. V lost 10 bases, J lost 3 bases, and 9 bases lay in between. In germline, CDR1 is SGHAT, CDR2 FQNNGV. The CDR3 is 12 residues long. The CDR3 spells CATSDPNEKLFF. CDR3 in DNA: TGTGCCACCAGTGATCCTAATGAAAAACTGTTTTTT. The full variable domain, with the rest looked up from reference TRBV11-2 and TRBJ1-4, is EAGVAQSPRYKIIEKRQSVAFWCNPISGHATLYWYQQILGQGPKLLIQFQNNGVVDDSQLPKDRFSAERLKGVDSTLKIQPAKLEDSAVYLCATSDPNEKLFFGSGTQLSVL.

The chain couples TRBV10-3 to TRBJ2-7; TRBD1 or TRBD2 may be the D gene (5 bases each). CDR3 length equals 12 residues. From germline, CDR1 is ENHRY and CDR2 SYGVKD. The V gene lost 8 bases and the J gene lost 7 bases, with 15 bases spanning the gap. The CDR3 loop reads CAIGGGEEEQYF. The CDR3 bases are TGTGCCATCGGTGGGGGAGAAGAGGAGCAGTACTTC.

The chain links TRBV29-1 to TRBJ2-2; 8 nucleotides align to TRBD1. With 3 bases clipped from V and 5 bases from J, the junction kept 5 bases outside the gene matches. This CDR3 is built from 14 residues. From germline, CDR1 is SQVTM and CDR2 ANQGSEA. The DNA of the CDR3 is TGCAGCGTTGAGTTCAGGGGGCGAACCGGGGAGCTGTTTTTT. Amino acids: CSVEFRGRTGELFF.